The T cell receptor (beta chain) under discussion was sequenced for a study of T cell changes during pregnancy in multiple sclerosis. Germline CDR1 and CDR2: SGHTA and FQGNSA. The CDR3 length is 16 residues. Trimming pared 5 bases from V and 1 base from J, leaving 15 bases between. Measured with immunoSEQ multiplex PCR; TCRdb has only the in-frame clones, and not every one. The table records about 45,000 clones, 70% to 90% of them present only once. The sequence was collected from a female donor with multiple sclerosis, enrolled in a pregnancy study. V is TRBV7-2 and J is TRBJ2-1; D perhaps matches TRBD2 (6 bases). This specimen was peripheral blood, taken in the first trimester of pregnancy. CDR3 DNA: TGTGCCAGCAGCACCCGGAGGGCTAGGTCCTACAATGAGCAGTTCTTC. It specifies CASSTRRARSYNEQFF.